This T cell receptor (beta chain) was retrieved from a study of siplizumab effects on memory and regulatory T cells. General observations from the study: The study found that mappable alloreactive CD4+ clones averaged about 70% Treg-derived with siplizumab and under 35% in controls. An assignable phenotype, naive or memory, was missing from roughly 76-95% of proliferating CD4+ or CD8+ clones.

Note on this clone: The antigen remains undetermined.

There are 17 residues in the CDR3. V shed 2 bases and J shed 7 bases, with 23 bases lying between them. The germline gives CDR1 MGHRA, CDR2 YSYEKL. Clones were sequenced by immunoSEQ multiplex PCR, and TCRdb holds only the in-frame ones, with some missing. Here the sample spans more than 85,000 clones, 92% being singletons. The sample comprised CD4+ T cells sorted from blood. This chain connects TRBV4-1 to TRBJ1-2; maybe TRBD1 (6 bases). The sequence was obtained from a human donor in good health. The CDR3 nucleotides are TGCGCCAGCAGCCAACGCTCACAGGGTAGGGTGAATGGTGGCTACACCTTC. It yields the protein CASSQRSQGRVNGGYTF.